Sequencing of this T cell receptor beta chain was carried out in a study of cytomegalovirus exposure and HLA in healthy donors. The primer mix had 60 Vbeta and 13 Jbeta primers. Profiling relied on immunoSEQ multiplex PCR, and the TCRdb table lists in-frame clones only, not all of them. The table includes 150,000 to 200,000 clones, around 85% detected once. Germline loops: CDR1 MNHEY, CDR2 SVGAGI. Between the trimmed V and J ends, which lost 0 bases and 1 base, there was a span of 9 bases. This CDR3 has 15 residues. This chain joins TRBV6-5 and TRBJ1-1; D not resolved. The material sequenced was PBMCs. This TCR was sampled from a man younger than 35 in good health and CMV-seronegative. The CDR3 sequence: CASSYSTGANTEAFF. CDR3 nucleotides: TGTGCCAGCAGTTACTCGACGGGTGCGAACACTGAAGCTTTCTTT.